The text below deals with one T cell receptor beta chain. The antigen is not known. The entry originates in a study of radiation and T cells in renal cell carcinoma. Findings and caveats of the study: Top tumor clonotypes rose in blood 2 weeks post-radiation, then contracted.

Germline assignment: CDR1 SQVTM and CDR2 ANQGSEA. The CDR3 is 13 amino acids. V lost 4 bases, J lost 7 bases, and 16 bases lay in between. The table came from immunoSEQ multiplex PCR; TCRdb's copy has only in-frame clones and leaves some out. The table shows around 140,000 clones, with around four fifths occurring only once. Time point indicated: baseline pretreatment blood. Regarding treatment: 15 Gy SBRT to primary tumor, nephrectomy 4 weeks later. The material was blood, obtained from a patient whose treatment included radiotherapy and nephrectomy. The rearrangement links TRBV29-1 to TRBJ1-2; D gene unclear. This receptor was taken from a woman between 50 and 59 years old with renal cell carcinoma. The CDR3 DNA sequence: TGCAGCGTTGCGGCACTGTCCCTCGGTGGCTACACCTTC. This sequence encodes CSVAALSLGGYTF.